This TCR beta chain was recovered during a study of neurological immune-mediated disorders. Time point in this sample: longitudinal time-point 3. The unsorted libraries had their origin in 2 million PBMCs stored at -80 C. This clonotype was detected many times. Its antigen is still unknown. Study-level points and caveats: Because no CDR3 amino acid sequences were shared across subjects by expanded clones, private repertoires were suggested in all groups.

The CDR3 runs 13 residues. V lost 5 bases and J lost 9, with 17 bases in between. CDR1 is DFQATT, CDR2 SNEGSKA, per germline (reference sequence). The cDNA was synthesized by means of template-switch 5'RACE, which was carried out with 10-nucleotide random UMIs. Over 200 million TCR-beta sequences (from 15-18 subjects) were yielded by each sequencing run. In TCRdb, the 5' RACE reads were re-called with MiXCR into one record per CDR3 protein. The repertoire includes fewer than 50,000 distinct CDR3 sequences, over 9.5% of them detected once, and 7% to 10% sits in the top ten. The V and J genes are TRBV20-1 and TRBJ2-1, with a tentative D call TRBD2 (6 bases). The sequence was collected from a male donor with HTLV-1-associated myelopathy (HAM/TSP). Sequencing was done on a sample of PBMCs. The CDR3 region has the DNA TGCAGTGCTCCGGGTTTAGCGGCCACTGAGCAGTTCTTC. The encoded protein is CSAPGLAATEQFF.